The 25 T cell receptor beta chains below were found in one sample sequenced in a study of Ad26.COV2.S vaccination and SARS-CoV-2 variants. Treatment indicated: about 20 received Ad26.COV2.S at low or high dose, single or two shots; about 5 received placebo; per-sample allocation not given. The study sampled participants on day 63 after the first vaccine or placebo injection. TCRdb's copy holds only in-frame clones and misses some; the assay was immunoSEQ multiplex PCR. Of around 400,000 clones listed, 80% to 95% are singletons. Sequences were derived from peripheral blood, sampled in a trial of Ad26.COV2.S vaccine versus placebo. These receptors were taken from a person between 18 and 59 years old who received the Ad26.COV2.S COVID-19 vaccine or a placebo.

The rearrangement joins TRBV15 to TRBJ2-5; 14 nucleotides agree with TRBD2. Looked up from germline, CDR1 is LNHNV and CDR2 is YYDKDF (reference sequence). Trimming took 5 bases from V and 5 from J; bases not matched to a gene: 4. The CDR3 length is 15 residues. The CDR3: CATSPGLAGVETQYF. The CDR3 bases are TGTGCCACCAGCCCGGGACTAGCGGGAGTTGAGACCCAGTACTTC.

This clone appeared once. The CDR3: CASSRPFLAGEGKESYNEQFF. Here the CDR3 DNA reads TGTGCCAGCAGCCGCCCTTTTCTAGCGGGAGAGGGGAAGGAGTCCTACAATGAGCAGTTCTTC. The V gene is TRBV28, the J gene TRBJ2-1, with 10 bases aligning to TRBD2. The germline V gene has CDR1 MDHEN and CDR2 SYDVKM. Trimming cost V 6 bases and J 1 base; bases outside gene matches: 21. The CDR3 is 21 residues long.

The chain employs TRBV20-1 and TRBJ2-5; TRBD2 matches at 11 bases. The CDR3 totals 14 residues. The V gene end was trimmed by 3 bases and the J gene end by 7 bases; junction bases not matched to a gene: 7. Germline values: CDR1 DFQATT, CDR2 SNEGSKA (reference sequence). The CDR3 here is CSASRTSGSGTQYF. The CDR3 DNA reads as TGCAGTGCTAGTAGAACTAGCGGGAGTGGGACCCAGTACTTC.

Here the CDR3 reads CASSAGGLSYNEQFF. The CDR3, as DNA: TGTGCCAGCAGCGCAGGGGGCCTCTCCTACAATGAGCAGTTCTTC. The rearrangement joins TRBV9 to TRBJ2-1, with TRBD1 matching over 8 bases. The CDR3 is 15 residues long. V was clipped by 3 bases and J by 0 bases; unmatched bases: 2. Germline lookup yields CDR1 SGDLS and CDR2 YYNGEE.

The CDR3 sequence is CASSFDRGGELFF. For the CDR3, the DNA is TGTGCCAGCAGCTTCGACAGGGGCGGGGAGCTGTTTTTT. The genes are TRBV7-3 and TRBJ2-2, with TRBD1 identical over 8 bases. The germline V gene has CDR1 SGHTA and CDR2 FQGTGA. CDR3 length equals 13 residues. The ends lost 3 bases at V and 7 bases at J; junction bases unmatched: 1. Variable domain in full (rest from reference TRBV7-3 and TRBJ2-2): GAGVSQTPSNKVTEKGKYVELRCDPISGHTALYWYRQSLGQGPEFLIYFQGTGAADDSGLPNDRFFAVRPEGSVSTLKIQRTERGDSAVYLCASSFDRGGELFFGEGSRLTVL.

The rearrangement links TRBV11-2 to TRBJ2-1, with D tentatively TRBD2 (6 bases). The V and J ends lost 8 bases and 7 bases respectively, with 21 bases between them. Germline CDR1 reads SGHAT; CDR2 reads FQNNGV. The CDR3 is made up of 15 amino acids. As DNA, the CDR3 is TGTGCCAGCGTTCCAGCGGGTTCCTTAGGAAATGAGCAGTTCTTC. This sequence encodes CASVPAGSLGNEQFF.

The rearrangement links TRBV11-2 to TRBJ1-2; possibly TRBD1 for D (5 bases). The germline V gene has CDR1 SGHAT and CDR2 FQNNGV. The V end was cut by 3 bases, the J end by 8 bases, with 22 bases between. This CDR3 is 16 amino acids long. The CDR3 protein is CASSLSLPGVEGGYTF. Here the CDR3 DNA reads TGTGCCAGCAGCTTGTCCCTTCCGGGGGTTGAAGGAGGCTACACCTTC.

Worth noting for this clone: This sample also contains other DNA sequences that code for the same CDR3. The genes are TRBV6-5 and TRBJ2-2; D gene unclear. This CDR3 is built from 15 residues. Germline V lookup: CDR1 MNHEY, CDR2 SVGAGI. Trimming took 0 bases from V and 1 from J, leaving 6 bases between them. CDR3 DNA sequence: TGTGCCAGCAGTTACTCGACCGGGAACACCGGGGAGCTGTTTTTT. It encodes CASSYSTGNTGELFF.

The rearrangement links TRBV27 to TRBJ2-1; D is perhaps TRBD2 (5 bases). Trimming stripped 2 bases from V and 6 bases from J, with 8 bases between. Germline V CDR1 and CDR2: MNHEY, SMNVEV (reference sequence). The CDR3 covers 13 residues. CDR3 loop: CASSLAGSNEQFF. The DNA for the CDR3 is TGTGCCAGCAGTTTAGCGGGTTCCAATGAGCAGTTCTTC.

V gene TRBV19 combines with J gene TRBJ1-5; 9 bases are a match to TRBD1. Trimming cost V 3 bases and J 2 bases; bases outside gene matches: 5. The length of the CDR3 is 16 residues. Germline V gives CDR1 LNHDA, CDR2 SQIVND (reference sequence). CDR3 amino acids: CASSMGTGLGNQPQHF. CDR3 DNA sequence: TGTGCCAGTAGTATGGGGACAGGGTTGGGCAATCAGCCCCAGCATTTT.

This clone appeared once. The genes are TRBV27 and TRBJ2-1, with 9 bases identical to TRBD2. Germline V gene data show CDR1 as MNHEY and CDR2 as SMNVEV (reference sequence). This CDR3 has 14 residues. V gave up 8 bases and J gave up 7 bases; unmatched junction bases: 9. In DNA, the CDR3 is TGTGCCAGCGGATTTAGCGGGAGAAGGAATGAGCAGTTCTTC. Its translation: CASGFSGRRNEQFF.

The rearrangement links TRBV9 to TRBJ1-2; tentatively, D is TRBD1 (6 bases). From germline, CDR1 is SGDLS and CDR2 YYNGEE. The CDR3 runs 14 residues. The V end lost 4 bases, the J end lost 2 bases, and 12 bases lay between the germline ends. The CDR3 DNA reads TGTGCCAGCAGCCAAACCGGACAGAACTATGGCTACACCTTC. Encoded protein: CASSQTGQNYGYTF.

This rearrangement joins TRBV3-1 (or the pseudogene TRBV3-2) to TRBJ1-2; D might be TRBD1 (5 bases). The CDR3 is 15 amino acids. V lost 4 bases and J lost 2, with 14 bases in between. Germline CDR1 and CDR2: LGHDT and YNNKEL (reference sequence). The CDR3 coding sequence is TGTGCCAGCAGCCCCGGGGGGGGTCGGAACTATGGCTACACCTTC. Amino acids: CASSPGGGRNYGYTF.

This chain uses TRBV2 with TRBJ2-5; 11 bases match TRBD2. Germline CDR1 and CDR2: SNHLY and FYNNEI. This CDR3 is built from 17 residues. After removal of 2 bases from V and 0 bases from J, the junction contained 5 bases not matched to a gene. CDR3: CASSELAGGTYQETQYF. CDR3 DNA: TGTGCCAGCAGTGAACTAGCGGGAGGCACGTACCAAGAGACCCAGTACTTC. Using reference TRBV2 and TRBJ2-5 for the parts outside the CDR3, the full variable domain is EPEVTQTPSHQVTQMGQEVILRCVPISNHLYFYWYRQILGQKVEFLVSFYNNEISEKSEIFDDQFSVERPDGSNFTLKIRSTKLEDSAMYFCASSELAGGTYQETQYFGPGTRLLVL.

DNA for the CDR3: TGTGCCAGCAGCTTAGGCACAGGACCCAGCACAGATACGCAGTATTTT. Translating it yields CASSLGTGPSTDTQYF. The V call is TRBV7-8, the J call TRBJ2-3, with a possible D match to TRBD1 (5 bases). Deletions cut 1 base from V and 0 bases from J, with 11 bases between. This CDR3 comprises 16 residues. From germline, CDR1 is SGHVS and CDR2 FQNEAQ.

The chain links TRBV21-1 to TRBJ2-7; TRBD2 is the table's D call and was not checked against the DNA. TRBV21-1 is a recognized pseudogene. The CDR3 is 16 residues long. CDR3 coding DNA: TGTGCCAGCAGCAAATTTGGACTAGCGGAGCCCTACGAGCAGTACTTC. Translating gives CASSKFGLAEPYEQYF.

The chain links TRBV6-2 or TRBV6-3 to TRBJ2-6, with D possibly being TRBD1 or TRBD2 (6 bases each). This CDR3 spans 19 amino acids. CDR1 MNHEY and CDR2 SVGEGT come from the germline V gene. V was trimmed by 3 bases and J by 1 base, leaving 19 bases between them. The CDR3 DNA follows: TGTGCCAGCAGTTATCCGACGGGGGCAGTAATGTCTGGGGCCAACGTCCTGACTTTC. Its protein product is CASSYPTGAVMSGANVLTF.

This chain connects TRBV12-3 or TRBV12-4 to TRBJ2-2; D ambiguous. The CDR3 spans 13 residues. V lost 4 bases and J 5 bases, leaving 8 bases between the germline ends. CDR3 coding DNA: TGTGCCAGCAGTTCCCGACAAACCGGGGAGCTGTTTTTT. Residues: CASSSRQTGELFF.

The gene calls are TRBV6-5 and TRBJ2-1, with D tentatively TRBD1 or TRBD2 (5 bases each). Trimming shortened V by 2 bases and J by 10 bases, and 9 bases separated the two germline ends. Germline CDR1 is MNHEY and CDR2 is SVGAGI. This CDR3 is built from 12 residues. This chain's CDR3 is CASSYGGKEQFF. The CDR3 DNA follows: TGTGCCAGCAGTTACGGGGGAAAGGAGCAGTTCTTC.

This chain joins TRBV18 and TRBJ1-5, with D maybe TRBD1 (5 bases). Germline loops: CDR1 KGHSH, CDR2 LQKENI. This CDR3 is built from 15 residues. Between the trimmed V and J ends, which lost 3 bases and 0 bases, there was a span of 9 bases. DNA for the CDR3: TGTGCCAGCTCACCCCGGGGGGATAGCAATCAGCCCCAGCATTTT. This gives the protein CASSPRGDSNQPQHF.

This clone was found once. The chain uses TRBV7-2 and TRBJ1-5; 7 bases agree with TRBD1. The germline gives CDR1 SGHTA, CDR2 FQGNSA. The V and J ends lost 1 base and 4 bases, in that order; junction bases with no gene match: 4. The CDR3 runs to 15 residues. CDR3 in amino acids: CASSLEQGGNQPQHF. DNA for the CDR3: TGTGCCAGCAGCTTAGAGCAGGGGGGGAATCAGCCCCAGCATTTT.

In DNA form, the CDR3 reads TGTGCCAGCAGCCCCAGCGGGAGACCCTCCTACGAGCAGTACTTC. It is translated as CASSPSGRPSYEQYF. This chain connects TRBV7-9 to TRBJ2-7, with 8 bases matching TRBD2. CDR1 SEHNR and CDR2 FQNEAQ come from the germline V gene (reference sequence). The ends lost 5 bases at V and 0 bases at J; junction bases unmatched: 6. The CDR3 runs to 15 residues.

The V gene is TRBV3-1 (or the pseudogene TRBV3-2), the J gene TRBJ2-5; 9 bases align to TRBD1. Trimming took 1 base from V and 4 from J; bases not matched to a gene: 1. The length of the CDR3 is 14 residues. Germline V gene lookup returns CDR1 LGHDT and CDR2 YNNKEL (reference sequence). The CDR3 DNA follows: TGTGCCAGCAGCCAAGGGACAGGGGCAGAGACCCAGTACTTC. Its protein product is CASSQGTGAETQYF.

The rearrangement joins TRBV5-1 to TRBJ1-1; TRBD1 might be the D (5 bases). This CDR3 spans 14 amino acids. Germline V gene lookup returns CDR1 SGHRS and CDR2 YFSETQ. V was pared by 0 bases and J by 1 base, with 7 bases between. The CDR3 nucleotides read TGCGCCAGCAGCTTGGGGACACGGAACACTGAAGCTTTCTTT. This codes for CASSLGTRNTEAFF.

This clone was seen more than once but under ten times. The rearrangement links TRBV6-5 to TRBJ2-2, with D possibly matching TRBD1 (6 bases). The CDR3 consists of 14 residues. Germline-derived CDR1 and CDR2 are MNHEY and SVGAGI. Trimming cost V 10 bases and J 3 bases, with 15 bases left between them. The CDR3 DNA sequence: TGTGCCACCAGACAGGCACGGGACACCGGGGAGCTGTTTTTT. This codes for CATRQARDTGELFF.